The rows below give T cell receptor beta chains drawn from one sample of a study of metastatic and nonmetastatic thyroid tumors. TCRdb redid the clone calls on the PCR reads using MiXCR. Counted here are about 42,000 clones, around an eighth occurring once; the ten biggest clones make up roughly 10%. The specimen sequenced was blood. The receptors come from a male donor with papillary thyroid cancer or a benign thyroid nodule (not recorded which). Some clones in this sample may be carry-over from other donors' samples. The CDR3 runs from the conserved cysteine through the conserved F or W. D genes are given only for firm matches. Rows give clone size only sometimes, using once, few, many, or a class for an expanded clone.

abundance	j_gene	d_gene	v_gene	CDR3nt	CDR3aa
many	TRBJ2-5	-	TRBV27	TGTGCCAGCCGAGGGATTGAAGAGACCCAGTACTTC	CASRGIEETQYF
medium-sized	TRBJ2-3	TRBD2	TRBV6-2/TRBV6-3	TGTGCCAGCAGTCTAGCGGGAGATACGCAGTATTTT	CASSLAGDTQYF
many	TRBJ1-1	-	TRBV20-1	TGCAGTGCCCTGGCAGGGGCTGATCCCTCTCTTGAAGCTTTCTTT	CSALAGADPSLEAFF
many	TRBJ2-7	-	TRBV6-5	TGTGCCAGCAGTTCCTGGAATCGGACAGTGACCACAAAGACCTACGAGCAGTACTTC	CASSSWNRTVTTKTYEQYF
many	TRBJ2-3	-	TRBV7-3	TGTGCCAGCAGCTTTGGCGGGCCGGATACGCAGTATTTT	CASSFGGPDTQYF
many	TRBJ2-7	-	TRBV28	TGTGCCAGCAGTTCCAGCAAGGGGGGGAGGGCCACTTACGAGCAGTACTTC	CASSSSKGGRATYEQYF
many	TRBJ2-3	-	TRBV7-8	TGTGCCAGCAGCGCGACCACAGATACGCAGTATTTT	CASSATTDTQYF
few	TRBJ1-1	-	TRBV7-8	TGTGCCAGCAGCCTGATGGACACGAACACTGAAGCTTTCTTT	CASSLMDTNTEAFF
many	TRBJ2-3	TRBD2	TRBV3-1	TGTGCCAGCAGCCATTCGGGGGGAGATACGCAGTATTTT	CASSHSGGDTQYF
-	TRBJ2-7	TRBD2	TRBV6-1	TGTGCCAGCAGCCGACTAGCGGTAGATTACGAGCAGTACTTC	CASSRLAVDYEQYF
-	TRBJ2-1	-	TRBV20-1	TGCAGTGTTAGAGATGGGTTAAGAGCGTGGGCCTACAATGAGCAGTTCTTC	CSVRDGLRAWAYNEQFF
many	TRBJ2-1	TRBD1	TRBV19	TGTGCCAGTAGTACCGGGACAGGGATCTACAATGAGCAGTTCTTC	CASSTGTGIYNEQFF
many	TRBJ2-2	-	TRBV12-3/TRBV12-4	TGTGCCAGCAGTTCCGACTATACCGGGGAGCTGTTTTTT	CASSSDYTGELFF
many	TRBJ2-1	TRBD2	TRBV4-3	TGCGCCAGCAGCCAAGATCTAAGCGGGACTTACAATGAGCAGTTCTTC	CASSQDLSGTYNEQFF
many	TRBJ2-7	-	TRBV28	TGTGCCAGCATTTACAGCCCGTCCCTTCACGAGCAGTACTTC	CASIYSPSLHEQYF
many	TRBJ1-1	-	TRBV5-6	TGTGCCAGCAGCTTTGCCGCGAACACTGAAGCTTTCTTT	CASSFAANTEAFF
-	TRBJ2-3	TRBD2	TRBV3-1	TGTGCCAGCAGCCCAAGGACTAGCGGGAGTTTGGCAGATACGCAGTATTTT	CASSPRTSGSLADTQYF
medium-sized	TRBJ1-1	TRBD1	TRBV28	TGTGCCAGCAGTCGACAGGGGAGTATCAGAGGAGCTTTCTTT	CASSRQGSIRGAFF
many	TRBJ1-4	TRBD1	TRBV6-1	TGTGCCAGCAGCCTCGACAGGGGTAATGAAAAACTGTTTTTT	CASSLDRGNEKLFF
-	TRBJ1-1	-	TRBV18	TGTGCCAGCTCGACCCCAGGGTGGAGGAACACTGAAGCTTTCTTT	CASSTPGWRNTEAFF
many	TRBJ2-2	-	TRBV6-6	TGTGCCAGCAGTTACCTAAGCACCGGGACAAGGAACGGGGAGCTGTTTTTT	CASSYLSTGTRNGELFF
many	TRBJ1-4	TRBD1	TRBV19	TGTGCCAGTAGTCCCTGGACAGGGAATGAAAAACTGTTTTTT	CASSPWTGNEKLFF
many	TRBJ1-4	-	TRBV6-2/TRBV6-3	TGTGCCAGCCCCGTGCTTCTATTGAACAGGGATTTTGGGGAAACTAATGAAAAACTGTTTTTT	CASPVLLLNRDFGETNEKLFF
many	TRBJ2-1	TRBD1	TRBV24-1	TGTGCCACCAGTAGGGGACAGACCTACAATGAGCAGTTCTTC	CATSRGQTYNEQFF
many	TRBJ2-7	TRBD1	TRBV30	TGTGCCGGGAGCGAGGGACAGGGGGCCGAGCAGTACTTC	CAGSEGQGAEQYF
many	TRBJ2-3	TRBD1	TRBV19	TGTGCCAGTGGGACAGGGGGCACAGATACGCAGTATTTT	CASGTGGTDTQYF
many	TRBJ1-2	-	TRBV15	TGTGCCACCACCTTCGGGGGGGGGGGGTCTACAAACTATGGCTACACCTTC	CATTFGGGGSTNYGYTF
-	TRBJ2-1	-	TRBV3-1	TGTGCCAGCAGCCAAGAAATGGCGGTGTACAATGAGCAGTTCTTC	CASSQEMAVYNEQFF
-	TRBJ2-1	-	TRBV3-1	TGTGCCAGCAGCCAAGGTCTAGCGAGGGTCACCTACAATGAGCAGTTCTTC	CASSQGLARVTYNEQFF
many	TRBJ2-3	TRBD2	TRBV5-6	TGTGCCAGCAGCTTAATAGCGGGAGTCGCAGATACGCAGTATTTT	CASSLIAGVADTQYF
-	TRBJ2-4	-	TRBV20-1	TGCAGTGCCGCGAGATCCGATTCCTCCAAAAACATTCAGTACTTC	CSAARSDSSKNIQYF
many	TRBJ2-2	-	TRBV4-1	TGCGCCAGCAGCCAAGCCGACCTGGGCACCGGGGAGCTGTTTTTT	CASSQADLGTGELFF
many	TRBJ2-5	-	TRBV6-1	TGTGCCAGCAGTGGAGATCTTCAAGGGACAGAGACCCAGTACTTC	CASSGDLQGTETQYF
few	TRBJ1-2	-	TRBV6-5	TGTGCCAGCAGTTACCAGGGCATGAACTATGGCTACACCTTC	CASSYQGMNYGYTF
-	TRBJ1-5	TRBD1	TRBV6-4	TGTGCCAGCAGTGACCCCATCAGGGGGGGAAATCAGCCCCAGCACTTT	CASSDPIRGGNQPQHF
many	TRBJ1-5	-	TRBV15	TGTGCCACCAGCACCCGACCAATCAATCAGCCCCAGCATTTT	CATSTRPINQPQHF
many	TRBJ2-1	-	TRBV12-3/TRBV12-4	TGTGCCAGCAGTCACACAATGCACACTAATGAGCAGTTCTTC	CASSHTMHTNEQFF
many	TRBJ2-4	-	TRBV6-5	TGTGCCAGCAGTTACTCGGGCGGGATTTTAATAGCCAAAAACATTCAGTACTTC	CASSYSGGILIAKNIQYF
few	TRBJ2-3	-	TRBV6-2/TRBV6-3	TGTGCCAGCAGTTACTCTTTGGGGGGCCCTGAAGATACGCAGTATTTT	CASSYSLGGPEDTQYF
many	TRBJ1-2	TRBD1	TRBV6-5	TGTGCCAGCAGTTACAGTGGACAGGGGTTGCCTAACTATGGCTACACCTTC	CASSYSGQGLPNYGYTF
few	TRBJ2-7	-	TRBV19	TGTGCCAGTAGTTCCTGGACGGGCTACGAGCAGTACTTC	CASSSWTGYEQYF
many	TRBJ2-7	TRBD1	TRBV2	TGTGCCAGCAGTACTACTGACAGGGGGAGCTCCTACGAGCAGTACTTC	CASSTTDRGSSYEQYF
many	TRBJ2-1	-	TRBV19	TGTGCCAGTAGGGCAGGGTTGGGATCCTACAATGAGCAGTTCTTC	CASRAGLGSYNEQFF
many	TRBJ2-5	TRBD2	TRBV19	TGTGCCAGTAGTACGGGACTAGCGGGAGAGACCCAGTACTTC	CASSTGLAGETQYF
many	TRBJ2-5	-	TRBV20-1	TGCAGTGCTGGTGGGGCATTTTACCAAGAGACCCAGTACTTC	CSAGGAFYQETQYF
many	TRBJ2-7	TRBD1	TRBV28	TGTGCCAGCAGTGGGTCGGACAGGGATGGCGAGCAGTACTTC	CASSGSDRDGEQYF
-	TRBJ2-1	-	TRBV10-2	TGCGCCAGCGGAAAGGGATGGTACAATGAGCAGTTCTTC	CASGKGWYNEQFF
few	TRBJ1-2	-	TRBV28	TGTGCCAGCAGCCGGATCCGAAACTGTGGCTACACCTTC	CASSRIRNCGYTF
many	TRBJ2-1	-	TRBV30	TGTGCCCGAGGAGGTATCAGGAGCTCCTACAATGAGCAGTTCTTC	CARGGIRSSYNEQFF
few	TRBJ2-3	-	TRBV27	TGTGTCAGCAGTTCGACTTGTGATACGCAGTATTTT	CVSSSTCDTQYF
medium-sized	TRBJ1-6	-	TRBV6-2/TRBV6-3	TGTGCCAGCAGTCACAGGGCTTCACCCCTCCACTTT	CASSHRASPLHF
medium-sized	TRBJ1-2	TRBD1	TRBV6-2/TRBV6-3	TGTGCCAGCAGTTCCCGGACAGGGCCAACTAACTATGGCTACACCTTC	CASSSRTGPTNYGYTF
-	TRBJ1-2	-	TRBV24-1	TGTGCCACCTGTGACGGCACTCGTGGCTACACCTTC	CATCDGTRGYTF
-	TRBJ2-3	-	TRBV30	TGTGCCTGGAGCGGTAGCGGTAGTGGGGCAGATACGCAGTATTTT	CAWSGSGSGADTQYF
few	TRBJ2-7	-	TRBV20-1	TGCAGTGCCAGATCCCCGGGTTCACCCTACGAGCAGTACTTC	CSARSPGSPYEQYF
-	TRBJ2-7	-	TRBV28	TGTGCCATCAGCGGAATCGGACTCTACGAGCAGTACTTC	CAISGIGLYEQYF
-	TRBJ2-2	TRBD2	TRBV3-1	TGTGCCAGCAGCCAGGGACTAGCGGGAGCCGGGGAGCTGTTTTTT	CASSQGLAGAGELFF
many	TRBJ2-7	-	TRBV6-5	TGTGCCAGCAGTTACTCTAACGACGAGCAGTACTTC	CASSYSNDEQYF